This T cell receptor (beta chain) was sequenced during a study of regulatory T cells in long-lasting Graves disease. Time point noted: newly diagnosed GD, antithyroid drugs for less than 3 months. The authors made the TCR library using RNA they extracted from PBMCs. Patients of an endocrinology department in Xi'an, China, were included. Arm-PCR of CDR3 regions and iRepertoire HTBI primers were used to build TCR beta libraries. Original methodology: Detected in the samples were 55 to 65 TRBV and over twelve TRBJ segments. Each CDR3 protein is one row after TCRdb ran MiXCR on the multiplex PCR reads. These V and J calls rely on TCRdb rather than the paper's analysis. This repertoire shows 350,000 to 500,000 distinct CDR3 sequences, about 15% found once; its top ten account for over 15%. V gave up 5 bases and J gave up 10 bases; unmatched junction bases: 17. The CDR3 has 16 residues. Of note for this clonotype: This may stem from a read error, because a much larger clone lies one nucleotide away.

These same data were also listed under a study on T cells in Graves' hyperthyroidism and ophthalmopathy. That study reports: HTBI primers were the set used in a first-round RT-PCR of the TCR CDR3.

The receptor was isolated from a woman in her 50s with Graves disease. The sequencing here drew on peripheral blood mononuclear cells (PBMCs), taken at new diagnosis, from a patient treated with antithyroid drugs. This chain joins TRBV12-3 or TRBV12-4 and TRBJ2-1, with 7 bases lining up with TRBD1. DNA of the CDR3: TGTGCCAGCAGTCCCCTATCTAGGACAGGATTCTACGAGCAGTTCTTC. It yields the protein CASSPLSRTGFYEQFF.